What follows are 7 T cell receptor beta chains derived from one specimen sequenced in a study of blood T cell repertoires in COVID-19. Repertoires were generated with immunoSEQ multiplex PCR, while TCRdb's copy carries only in-frame clones and drops some. The sample includes 150,000 to 200,000 clones, 80% to 90% seen only once; the top ten take about 8.2%. The material sequenced was peripheral blood. The origin of the receptors is a man in his sixties with acute or convalescent COVID-19.

This chain uses TRBV7-9 with TRBJ1-6; 9 bases are a match to TRBD1. The CDR3 spans 17 residues. The germline V gene encodes CDR1 SEHNR and CDR2 FQNEAQ (reference sequence). V gave up 3 bases and J gave up 7 bases; unmatched junction bases: 10. Written as DNA, the CDR3 is TGTGCCAGCAGCTTGGCTACAGGGGGCCTCTTCAATTCACCCCTCCACTTT. Protein product: CASSLATGGLFNSPLHF.

The gene calls are TRBV7-2 and TRBJ1-3; the match to TRBD1 covers 7 bases. Looked up from germline, CDR1 is SGHTA and CDR2 is FQGNSA. This CDR3 comprises 14 residues. The J segment lost 4 bases and the V segment lost 9 bases, leaving 9 bases of the junction unmatched. For the CDR3, the DNA is TGTGCCAGTTTACAGGGGAGTAGGGGAAACACCATATATTTT. Amino acids: CASLQGSRGNTIYF.

In DNA form, the CDR3 reads TGTGCCAGCAGCCTCCCGGCAGCGGGAGGCCCGAACACCGGGGAGCTGTTTTTT. Translation: CASSLPAAGGPNTGELFF. V gene TRBV4-2 combines with J gene TRBJ2-2, with 9 bases aligning to TRBD2. This CDR3 spans 18 amino acids. CDR1 and CDR2 (germline): LGHNA, YNFKEQ. The junction had 9 bases not matched to a gene; V was cut back by 4 bases and J by 0 bases.

The rearrangement uses TRBV9 and TRBJ1-1; D not resolved. This CDR3 comprises 15 residues. CDR1 and CDR2 (germline): SGDLS, YYNGEE. The V and J ends lost 0 bases and 0 bases respectively, with 9 bases between them. The CDR3 DNA reads as TGTGCCAGCAGCGTAGTTAGCGGAATGAACACTGAAGCTTTCTTT. Encoded protein: CASSVVSGMNTEAFF.

This chain links TRBV18 with TRBJ1-1, with D tentatively TRBD1 (6 bases). Trimming removed 5 bases from V and 5 bases from J, with 12 bases in between. From germline, CDR1 is KGHSH and CDR2 LQKENI. The CDR3 covers 13 residues. DNA of the CDR3: TGTGCCAGCTCAATACAGGGAAGTACTGAAGCTTTCTTT. Its translation is CASSIQGSTEAFF.

This chain connects TRBV11-2 to TRBJ1-6, with 10 bases matching TRBD1. Germline CDR1 SGHAT, CDR2 FQNNGV. This CDR3 is built from 16 residues. Trimming cost V 4 bases and J 4 bases; bases outside gene matches: 4. This CDR3 is CASSSLGQGYNSPLHF. The CDR3 DNA is TGTGCCAGCAGCTCTCTGGGACAGGGGTATAATTCACCCCTCCACTTT.

The V call is TRBV30, the J call TRBJ1-1; the D is unclear. The V end lost 7 bases, the J end lost 1 base, and 13 bases lay between the germline ends. This CDR3 is built from 13 residues. CDR1 is GTSNPN, CDR2 SVGIG, per germline (reference sequence). CDR3 sequence: CALRMGGNTEAFF. The CDR3 bases are TGTGCCTTGAGAATGGGAGGGAACACTGAAGCTTTCTTT.